This TCR beta chain was sequenced for a study of T cells in Graves' hyperthyroidism and ophthalmopathy. Amplification yielded TCR beta CDR3 regions, with RNA transcripts as the source. HTBI primers were employed in a first-round RT-PCR of the TCR CDR3. TCRdb re-analysed the multiplex PCR reads in MiXCR, keeping a single row per CDR3 protein. The sample holds about 640,000 distinct CDR3 sequences, nearly 45% seen once. Reasons for excluding patients were uncontrolled infection, other autoimmune disease, pregnancy or lactation. The study, taken as a whole, reports: Classification by a 13 V-J model distinguished ophthalmopathy from stable hyperthyroidism. The model's output predicted ophthalmopathy at a median of about 5.9 months prior to onset.

The CDR3 runs 13 residues. Germline V gene data show CDR1 as LNHDA and CDR2 as SQIVND (reference sequence). Trimming removed 4 bases from V and 10 bases from J; junction bases left unmatched: 8. On this clonotype: The antigen is unknown.

Sequencing was done on a sample of peripheral blood or thyroid tissue (not recorded which). This TCR was recovered from an adult man with Graves' disease, either hyperthyroidism or ophthalmopathy (not recorded which). This chain joins TRBV19 and TRBJ1-1, with 8 bases that match TRBD1. CDR3 in amino acids: CASSTNNRGAAFF. CDR3 bases: TGTGCCAGTAGTACCAATAACAGGGGGGCAGCTTTCTTT. Supplemented by reference TRBV19 and TRBJ1-1, the full variable domain reads DGGITQSPKYLFRKEGQNVTLSCEQNLNHDAMYWYRQDPGQGLRLIYYSQIVNDFQKGDIAEGYSVSREKKESFPLTVTSAQKNPTAFYLCASSTNNRGAAFFGQGTRLTVV.